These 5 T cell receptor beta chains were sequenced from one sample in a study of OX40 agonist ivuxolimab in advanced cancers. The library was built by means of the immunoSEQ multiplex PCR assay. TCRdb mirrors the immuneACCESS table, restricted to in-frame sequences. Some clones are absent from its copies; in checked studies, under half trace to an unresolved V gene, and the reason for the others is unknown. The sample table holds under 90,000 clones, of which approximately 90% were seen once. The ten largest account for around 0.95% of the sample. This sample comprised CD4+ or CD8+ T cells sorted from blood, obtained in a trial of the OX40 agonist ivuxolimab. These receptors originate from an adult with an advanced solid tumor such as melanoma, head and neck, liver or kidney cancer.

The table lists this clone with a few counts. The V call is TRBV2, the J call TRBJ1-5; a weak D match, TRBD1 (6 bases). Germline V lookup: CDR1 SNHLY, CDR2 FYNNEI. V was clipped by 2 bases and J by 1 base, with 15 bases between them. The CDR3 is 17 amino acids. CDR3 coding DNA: TGTGCCAGCAGTGAAAGGGGGGGGTCCCTAAGCAATCAGCCCCAGCATTTT. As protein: CASSERGGSLSNQPQHF.

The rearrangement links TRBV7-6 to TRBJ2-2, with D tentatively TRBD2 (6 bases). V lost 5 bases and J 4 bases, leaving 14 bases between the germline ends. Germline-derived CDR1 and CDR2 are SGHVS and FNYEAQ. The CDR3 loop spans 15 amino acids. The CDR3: CASSGSGIVTGELFF. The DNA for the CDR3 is TGTGCCAGCAGCGGTAGCGGAATCGTCACCGGGGAGCTGTTTTTT.

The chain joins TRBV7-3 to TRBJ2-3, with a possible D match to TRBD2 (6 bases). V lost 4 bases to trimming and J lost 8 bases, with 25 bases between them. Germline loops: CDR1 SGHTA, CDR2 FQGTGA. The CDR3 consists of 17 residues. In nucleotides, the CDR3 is TGTGCCAGCAGCTCGACGCCGGCGGGACCGTTGTTTTCTACGCAGTATTTT. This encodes CASSSTPAGPLFSTQYF.

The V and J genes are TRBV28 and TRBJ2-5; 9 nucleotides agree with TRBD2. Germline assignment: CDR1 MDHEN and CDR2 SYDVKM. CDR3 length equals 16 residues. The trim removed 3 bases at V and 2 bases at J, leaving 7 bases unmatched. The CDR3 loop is CASSFLAGTKQETQYF. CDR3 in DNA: TGTGCCAGCAGTTTTCTAGCGGGAACAAAACAAGAGACCCAGTACTTC.

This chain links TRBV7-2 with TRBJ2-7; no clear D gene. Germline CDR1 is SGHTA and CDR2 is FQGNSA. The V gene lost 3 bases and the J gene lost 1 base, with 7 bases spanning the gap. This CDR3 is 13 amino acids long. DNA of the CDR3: TGTGCCAGCAGCTTGTACGTATCCTACGAGCAGTACTTC. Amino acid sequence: CASSLYVSYEQYF.